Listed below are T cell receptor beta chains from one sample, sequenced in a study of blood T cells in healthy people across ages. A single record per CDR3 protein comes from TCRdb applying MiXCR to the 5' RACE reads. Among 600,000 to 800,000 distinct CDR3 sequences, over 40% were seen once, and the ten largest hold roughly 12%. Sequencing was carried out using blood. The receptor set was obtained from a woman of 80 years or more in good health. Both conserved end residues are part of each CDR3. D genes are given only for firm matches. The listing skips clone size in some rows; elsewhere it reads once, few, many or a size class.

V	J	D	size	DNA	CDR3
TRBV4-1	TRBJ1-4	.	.	TGCGCCAGCAGCCAAGTTGCTGGGAACAGTGCAAAACTGTTTTTT	CASSQVAGNSAKLFF
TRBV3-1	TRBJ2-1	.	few	TGTGCCAGCAGCCTCCCGAGAGGTTCTAATTTCTACAATGAGCAGTTCTTC	CASSLPRGSNFYNEQFF
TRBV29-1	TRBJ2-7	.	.	TGCAGCGTTGCGGCAGTCTCCTACGAGCAGTACTTC	CSVAAVSYEQYF
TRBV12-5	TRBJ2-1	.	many	TGTGCTAGTGCCCTTGACTTGTACAATGAGCAGTTCTTC	CASALDLYNEQFF
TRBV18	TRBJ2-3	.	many	TGTGCCAGCTCACCACTAGGGTTTGCAGATACGCAGTATTTT	CASSPLGFADTQYF
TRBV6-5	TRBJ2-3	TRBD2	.	TGTGCCAGCAGTTACGTACTAGCGTCAGATACGCAGTATTTT	CASSYVLASDTQYF
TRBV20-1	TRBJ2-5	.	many	TGCAGTGCTCCCCGCCTGCTGGAGACCCAGTACTTC	CSAPRLLETQYF
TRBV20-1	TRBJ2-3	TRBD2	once	TGCTGTACTAAACTAGCGGGGGGGCGGACAGATACGCAGTATTTT	CCTKLAGGRTDTQYF
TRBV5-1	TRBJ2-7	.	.	TGCGCCAGCAGCGACATCGGGGGCTCCTACAATGAGCAGTACTTC	CASSDIGGSYNEQYF
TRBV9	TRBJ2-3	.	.	TGTGCCAGCAGCCCCACGTCAGGGGTTGATACGCAGTATTTT	CASSPTSGVDTQYF
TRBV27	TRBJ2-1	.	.	TGTGCCAGCTCCCTAGGAGCAGGGGGGTATGAGCAGTTCTTC	CASSLGAGGYEQFF
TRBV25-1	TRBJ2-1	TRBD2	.	TGTGCCAGCAGTGAAATTGGAGCGGGGGGGCTTGATGAGCAGTTCTTC	CASSEIGAGGLDEQFF
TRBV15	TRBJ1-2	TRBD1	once	TGTGCCACCAGCAGAGGGGACAGGGGGGACTATGGCTACACCTTC	CATSRGDRGDYGYTF
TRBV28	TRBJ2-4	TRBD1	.	TGTGCCAGCAGTCAACAGGGGGCCAAAAACATTCAGTACTTC	CASSQQGAKNIQYF
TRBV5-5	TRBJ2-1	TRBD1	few	TGTGCCAGCAGTCAGGACAGGAGTGTTTGGGAAAGAAATGAGCAGTTCTTC	CASSQDRSVWERNEQFF
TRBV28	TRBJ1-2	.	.	TGTGCCAGTCGGGACCCTAACTATGGCTACACCTTC	CASRDPNYGYTF
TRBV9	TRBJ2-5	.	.	TGTGCCAGCAGCGAGAGTGGGCAAGAGACCCAGTACTTC	CASSESGQETQYF
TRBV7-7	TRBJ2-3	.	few	TGTGCTAGCAGCTCGGGTGGAAATGGAGATACGCAGTATTTT	CASSSGGNGDTQYF
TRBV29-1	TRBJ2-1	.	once	TGCAGCGTCCATCAGGTGCAAGTTCAGTTCTTC	CSVHQVQVQFF
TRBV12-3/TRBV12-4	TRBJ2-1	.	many	TGTGCCAGCAGTTCGCGGACTCGGACCTACAATGAGCAGTTCTTC	CASSSRTRTYNEQFF
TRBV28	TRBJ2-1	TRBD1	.	TGTGCCAGCAGCCGGGACAGCCTTGAGCAGTTCTTC	CASSRDSLEQFF
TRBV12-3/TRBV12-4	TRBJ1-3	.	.	TGTGCCAGCAGCCCACTTCAGGGCCGTGGAAACACCATATATTTT	CASSPLQGRGNTIYF
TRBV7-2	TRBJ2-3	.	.	TGTGCCAGCAGCTTAGGGGTCGACACAGATACGCAGTATTTT	CASSLGVDTDTQYF
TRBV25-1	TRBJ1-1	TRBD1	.	TGTGCCAGCAGTAAAGGGGCCGGACAGGGGTGGACTGAAGCTTTCTTT	CASSKGAGQGWTEAFF
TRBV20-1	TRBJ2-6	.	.	TGCAGTGTTGATGCAGGGGACTCTGGGGCCAACGTCCTGACTTTC	CSVDAGDSGANVLTF
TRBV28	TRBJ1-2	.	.	TGTGCCAGCAGTTTAGCAGGGCTTGAGTATGGCTACACCTTC	CASSLAGLEYGYTF
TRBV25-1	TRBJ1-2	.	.	TGTGCCAGCAAGGAGACAAGGGATTTCTATGGCTACACCTTC	CASKETRDFYGYTF
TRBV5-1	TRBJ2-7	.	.	TGCGCCAGCAGCTTGTCGACAGGTTATAACTACGAGCAGTACTTC	CASSLSTGYNYEQYF
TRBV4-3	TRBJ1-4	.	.	TGCGCCAGCAGCCAAGACTGGATCTCGTCCGCTAATGAAAAACTGTTTTTT	CASSQDWISSANEKLFF
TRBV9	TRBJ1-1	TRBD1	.	TGTGCCAGCAGCGTAGAAGGGACAGGGGGCACTGAAGATTTCTTT	CASSVEGTGGTEDFF
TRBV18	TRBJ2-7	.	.	TGTGCCAGCTCACCACCAATGTCTAGCTCCTACGAGCAGTACTTC	CASSPPMSSSYEQYF
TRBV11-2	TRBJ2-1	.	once	TGTGCCAGCAGTTTAACCGGACAGAGCAATGAGCAGTTCTTC	CASSLTGQSNEQFF